These 21 T cell receptor beta chains came from one sample sequenced in a study of T cells after yellow fever vaccination. TCRdb processed the 5' RACE reads anew with MiXCR; each CDR3 protein has one entry. The table records around 500,000 distinct CDR3 sequences, 21% of them present only once. The sample here was PBMCs, taken roughly 23 days after the first yellow fever vaccination. Receptors were obtained from a man aged 18 to 29 who received the YFV17D yellow fever vaccine.

The chain couples TRBV10-3 to TRBJ1-2; the match to TRBD1 covers 7 bases. Trimming at V came to 0 bases and at J to 2 bases, leaving 6 bases not matched to a gene. Germline V gives CDR1 ENHRY, CDR2 SYGVKD. CDR3 length: 16 amino acids. The DNA of the CDR3 is TGTGCCATCAGTGAGTCCCCGGGGACAGCCAACTATGGCTACACCTTC. Translating it yields CAISESPGTANYGYTF.

This clonotype showed up just a few times. This chain joins TRBV3-1 and TRBJ2-1; 11 bases agree with TRBD2. The V gene end was trimmed by 4 bases and the J gene end by 9 bases; junction bases not matched to a gene: 8. The germline CDR1 and CDR2 sequences are LGHDT and YNNKEL (reference sequence). The CDR3 totals 15 residues. CDR3 in amino acids: CASSRNSGGAPEQFF. CDR3 nucleotide sequence: TGTGCCAGCAGCCGAAATAGCGGGGGGGCGCCTGAGCAGTTCTTC.

The sample holds a few counts of this clonotype. This chain joins TRBV6-5 and TRBJ1-2; no clear D gene. This CDR3 region has 13 residues. The germline V and J ends were trimmed by 2 bases and 4 bases, with 8 bases remaining between them. Germline V gives CDR1 MNHEY, CDR2 SVGAGI. CDR3 coding DNA: TGTGCCAGCAGTTACCGTTCTGCCTATGGCTACACCTTC. This translates into CASSYRSAYGYTF.

The chain has TRBV5-6 and TRBJ1-1, with a possible D match to TRBD1 (5 bases). Trimming cost V 7 bases and J 1 base, with 11 bases left between them. The CDR3 is made up of 13 amino acids. Germline CDR1 is SGHDT and CDR2 is YYEEEE. The CDR3 spells CASFSQGNTEAFF. The CDR3 coding sequence is TGTGCCAGCTTTAGTCAGGGGAACACTGAAGCTTTCTTT.

This rearrangement joins TRBV5-5 to TRBJ1-4, with 9 bases identical to TRBD1. CDR1 and CDR2 from the germline V gene are SGHKS and YYEKEE (reference sequence). The CDR3 loop spans 14 amino acids. Trimming took 1 base from V and 8 from J; bases not matched to a gene: 3. CDR3 sequence: CASSLWTGVEKLFF. In DNA form, the CDR3 reads TGTGCCAGCAGCTTGTGGACAGGGGTAGAAAAACTGTTTTTT. Full variable domain (outside the CDR3, taken from reference TRBV5-5 and TRBJ1-4): DAGVTQSPTHLIKTRGQQVTLRCSPISGHKSVSWYQQVLGQGPQFIFQYYEKEERGRGNFPDRFSARQFPNYSSELNVNALLLGDSALYLCASSLWTGVEKLFFGSGTQLSVL.

The J gene is TRBJ2-5, the V gene TRBV18; D is perhaps TRBD1 (6 bases). Trimming stripped 5 bases from V and 2 bases from J, with 12 bases between. CDR3 length equals 14 residues. Germline V CDR1 and CDR2: KGHSH, LQKENI. The CDR3 DNA reads TGTGCCAGCTCAACCGGGACAACTCAAGAGACCCAGTACTTC. It codes for CASSTGTTQETQYF.

This clonotype was seen a handful of times. The chain links TRBV11-2 to TRBJ2-1, with D perhaps matching TRBD1 (6 bases). The CDR3 runs 14 residues. With 3 bases removed from V and 7 bases from J, the gap between germline ends came to 13 bases. Germline CDR1 reads SGHAT; CDR2 reads FQNNGV. The chain's CDR3 is CASSLGQGRNEQFF. The DNA for the CDR3 is TGTGCCAGCAGCTTGGGCCAGGGGCGTAATGAGCAGTTCTTC.

This chain uses TRBV11-2 with TRBJ1-1, with D unresolved. The CDR3 totals 15 residues. The V end lost 0 bases, the J end lost 1 base, and 9 bases lay between the germline ends. Germline V gives CDR1 SGHAT, CDR2 FQNNGV. CDR3 loop: CASSLDGRRNTEAFF. The DNA of the CDR3 is TGTGCCAGCAGCTTAGATGGACGGAGGAACACTGAAGCTTTCTTT.

Only a few counts were recorded for this clonotype. The V and J genes are TRBV6-1 and TRBJ2-5; weak D call: TRBD1 (6 bases). Per the germline V gene, CDR1 is MNHNS and CDR2 is SASEGT. The CDR3 spans 13 residues. Trimming left V 6 bases short and J 5 bases short, with 13 bases between. The CDR3 DNA follows: TGTGCCAGCAGACCTACAGGGACCGAGACCCAGTACTTC. It codes for CASRPTGTETQYF.

V and J are TRBV9 and TRBJ1-6, with D possibly matching TRBD1 (6 bases). The CDR3 length is 14 residues. The germline CDR1 and CDR2 sequences are SGDLS and YYNGEE. Trimming stripped 4 bases from V and 9 bases from J, with 14 bases between. The CDR3 coding sequence is TGTGCCAGCAGCAAATCAGGGGCCGGTTCACCCCTCCACTTT. Its protein is CASSKSGAGSPLHF.

This clonotype was seen a few times. A read error may produce the germline difference seen at one junction end. V gene TRBV5-1 combines with J gene TRBJ1-5; D uncertain. Germline values: CDR1 SGHRS, CDR2 YFSETQ. The CDR3 runs 14 residues. CDR3 coding DNA: TGCGCCAGCAGGTTGGGAGGACTGGATCAGCCCCAGCATTTT. This sequence encodes CASRLGGLDQPQHF.

The chain employs TRBV5-1 and TRBJ1-1; no clear D gene. The CDR3 length is 15 residues. Germline loops: CDR1 SGHRS, CDR2 YFSETQ. V gave up 0 bases and J gave up 1 base, with 10 bases separating them. CDR3 DNA sequence: TGCGCCAGCAGCTTGGATGGGCCCCCGAACACTGAAGCTTTCTTT. This codes for CASSLDGPPNTEAFF.

This clonotype showed up just a few times. V is TRBV4-1 and J is TRBJ2-7, with TRBD2 identical over 9 bases. Germline V gene sequence: CDR1 MGHRA, CDR2 YSYEKL. V shed 4 bases, J shed 3 bases, and the junction held 4 bases outside the gene matches. This CDR3 region has 14 residues. The CDR3 reads CASSRVAGDYEQYV. CDR3 coding DNA: TGCGCCAGCAGCCGGGTAGCGGGGGACTACGAGCAGTACGTC.

This clonotype was seen only a few times. This chain connects TRBV28 to TRBJ1-2, with 8 positions matching TRBD1. CDR1 is MDHEN and CDR2 is SYDVKM in the germline V gene. The length of the CDR3 is 15 residues. V shed 3 bases and J 3 bases; nucleotides not matched to a gene: 6. The CDR3 DNA reads as TGTGCCAGCAGTTTTGGCGGACAGGGCGACTATGGCTACACCTTC. It codes for CASSFGGQGDYGYTF.

This clonotype was seen a few times. The V call is TRBV18, the J call TRBJ2-6; 7 bases agree with TRBD1. V trimming: 6 bases; J trimming: 0 bases; junction bases outside the gene matches: 11. Per the germline V gene, CDR1 is KGHSH and CDR2 is LQKENI. CDR3 length: 18 residues. CDR3 bases: TGTGCCAGCTCGCCATCGGGACAGACATTCTCTGGGGCCAACGTCCTGACTTTC. Its translation is CASSPSGQTFSGANVLTF.

The V and J genes are TRBV9 and TRBJ2-5; TRBD2 matches 8 bases. The CDR3 sequence is 17 residues long. V shed 0 bases, J shed 5 bases, and the junction held 12 bases outside the gene matches. Germline V gives CDR1 SGDLS, CDR2 YYNGEE. CDR3 sequence (DNA): TGTGCCAGCAGCGTAGGAGGGGCGGGGGGCGGTAGTGAGACCCAGTACTTC. It translates to CASSVGGAGGGSETQYF. Full variable domain (rest looked up from reference TRBV9 and TRBJ2-5): DSGVTQTPKHLITATGQRVTLRCSPRSGDLSVYWYQQSLDQGLQFLIQYYNGEERAKGNILERFSAQQFPDLHSELNLSSLELGDSALYFCASSVGGAGGGSETQYFGPGTRLLVL.

The CDR3 region is CATSRDLPAPGELFF. The CDR3 bases are TGTGCCACCAGCAGAGATCTTCCTGCCCCCGGGGAGCTGTTTTTT. The V and J genes are TRBV15 and TRBJ2-2; D remains ambiguous. This CDR3 is 15 amino acids long. Germline V gene sequence: CDR1 LNHNV, CDR2 YYDKDF (reference sequence). Trimming stripped 0 bases from V and 6 bases from J, with 11 bases between.

This clonotype was seen a handful of times. The chain joins TRBV5-1 to TRBJ1-1; D is perhaps TRBD1 (5 bases). CDR1 and CDR2 (germline): SGHRS, YFSETQ. V was shortened by 2 bases and J by 3 bases, with 11 bases between the two germline ends. CDR3 length: 14 residues. The CDR3: CASSFKGGDTEAFF. The DNA of the CDR3 is TGCGCCAGCAGCTTTAAGGGAGGGGACACTGAAGCTTTCTTT.

The V gene is TRBV29-1, the J gene TRBJ2-3, with TRBD2 matching 9 bases. Germline trimming cut 4 bases from V and 5 bases from J; bases unmatched to any gene: 10. CDR1 and CDR2 (germline): SQVTM, ANQGSEA. The CDR3 extends over 15 amino acids. The CDR3 DNA follows: TGCAGCGTTGTGATAAGGCGGGGGGGCCGAGATACGCAGTATTTT. This encodes CSVVIRRGGRDTQYF.

This clonotype was seen only once. The CDR3 region has the DNA TGTGCCAGCAGCCAAGATGGGGGCGGGGGGGCCCGGACCGGGGAGCTGTTTTTT. Translating gives CASSQDGGGGARTGELFF. The rearrangement uses TRBV4-2 and TRBJ2-2; 9 positions agree with TRBD2. The J segment lost 5 bases and the V segment lost 0 bases, leaving 10 bases of the junction unmatched. The CDR3 extends over 18 amino acids. Per germline, CDR1 LGHNA and CDR2 YNFKEQ.

This clonotype came up a few times. The rearrangement joins TRBV4-1 to TRBJ2-2; 10 bases align to TRBD2. V was pared by 3 bases and J by 3 bases, with 7 bases of the junction left unmatched. Germline V gene data show CDR1 as MGHRA and CDR2 as YSYEKL. CDR3 length: 17 residues. The DNA of the CDR3 is TGCGCCAGCAGCCAGGGCCTAGCGGGGGCCTACACCGGGGAGCTGTTTTTT. Translated: CASSQGLAGAYTGELFF.